The TCR beta chain under discussion was sequenced for a study of cytomegalovirus exposure and HLA in healthy donors. Overall study context: Earlier, about 180 million T cells were analyzed, and some 120 million unique TCR beta sequences were found among them.

Study-level results: TCR beta V segments were, for the most part, productive about 87% or about 30% of the time in an earlier analysis.

These donors, healthy bone marrow donors, were studied. 60 Vbeta and 13 Jbeta primers were used in PCR. Profiling relied on immunoSEQ multiplex PCR, and the TCRdb table lists in-frame clones only, not all of them. Of 100,000 or so clones in the sample, 60% to 75% were seen once. The CDR3 is 15 residues long. V gave up 5 bases and J gave up 4 bases, with 17 bases separating them. Germline CDR1 is LNHDA and CDR2 is SQIVND (reference sequence). The table lists this clone with a few counts. The antigen is undetermined. The TCR comes from a man aged 45-60 years in good health and CMV-seronegative. The chain joins TRBV19 to TRBJ1-1; D is uncertain. The sequencing input was PBMCs. The CDR3 DNA follows: TGTGCCAGTAGTCTCCTTGAGGGCAGGTCCACTGAAGCTTTCTTT. Amino acid sequence: CASSLLEGRSTEAFF.